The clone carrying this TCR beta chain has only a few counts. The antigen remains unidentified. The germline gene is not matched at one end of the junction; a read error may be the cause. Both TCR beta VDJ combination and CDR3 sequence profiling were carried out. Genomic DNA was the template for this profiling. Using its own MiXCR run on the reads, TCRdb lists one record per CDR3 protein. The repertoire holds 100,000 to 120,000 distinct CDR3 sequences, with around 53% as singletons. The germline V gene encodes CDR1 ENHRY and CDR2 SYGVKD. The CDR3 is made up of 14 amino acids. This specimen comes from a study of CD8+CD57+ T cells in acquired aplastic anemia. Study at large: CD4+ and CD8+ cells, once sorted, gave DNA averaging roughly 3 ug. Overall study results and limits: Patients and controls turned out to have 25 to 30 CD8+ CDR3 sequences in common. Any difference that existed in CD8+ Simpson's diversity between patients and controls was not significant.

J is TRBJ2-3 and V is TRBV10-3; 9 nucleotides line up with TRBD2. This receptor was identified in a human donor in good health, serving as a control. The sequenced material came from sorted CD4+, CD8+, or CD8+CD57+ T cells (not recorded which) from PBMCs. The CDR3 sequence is CASSFGGGANTQYF. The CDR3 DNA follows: TGTGCCAGCAGTTTTGGCGGGGGGGCGAATACGCAGTATTTT.